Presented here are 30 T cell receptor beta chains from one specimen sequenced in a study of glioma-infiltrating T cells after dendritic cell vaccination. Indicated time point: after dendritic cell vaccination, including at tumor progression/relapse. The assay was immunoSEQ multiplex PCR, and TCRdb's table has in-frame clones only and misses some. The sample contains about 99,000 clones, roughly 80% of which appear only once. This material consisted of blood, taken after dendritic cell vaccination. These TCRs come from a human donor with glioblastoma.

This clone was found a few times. DNA for the CDR3: TGTGCCAGCAGCTCGGGACAGGCTTACAATGAGCAGTTCTTC. Translated, it gives CASSSGQAYNEQFF. The chain employs TRBV11-3 and TRBJ2-1; 8 nucleotides match TRBD1. The germline CDR1 and CDR2 sequences are SGHNT and YENEEA. J was trimmed by 4 bases and V by 4 bases; bases with no gene match: 3. The CDR3 length is 14 residues.

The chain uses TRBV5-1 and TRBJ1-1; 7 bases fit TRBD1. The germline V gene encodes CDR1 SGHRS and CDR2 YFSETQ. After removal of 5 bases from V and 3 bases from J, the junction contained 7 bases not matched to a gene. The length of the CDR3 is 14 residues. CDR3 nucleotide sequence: TGCGCCAGCAGTCTCCGGGACAGCCACACTGAAGCTTTCTTT. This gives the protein CASSLRDSHTEAFF. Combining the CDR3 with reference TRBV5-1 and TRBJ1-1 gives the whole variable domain KAGVTQTPRYLIKTRGQQVTLSCSPISGHRSVSWYQQTPGQGLQFLFEYFSETQRNKGNFPGRFSGRQFSNSRSEMNVSTLELGDSALYLCASSLRDSHTEAFFGQGTRLTVV.

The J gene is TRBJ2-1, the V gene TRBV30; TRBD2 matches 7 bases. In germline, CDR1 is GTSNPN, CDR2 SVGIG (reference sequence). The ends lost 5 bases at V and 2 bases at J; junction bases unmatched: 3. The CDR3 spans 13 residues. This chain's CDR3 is CAWGGGPYNEQFF. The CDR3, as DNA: TGTGCCTGGGGGGGAGGGCCCTACAATGAGCAGTTCTTC.

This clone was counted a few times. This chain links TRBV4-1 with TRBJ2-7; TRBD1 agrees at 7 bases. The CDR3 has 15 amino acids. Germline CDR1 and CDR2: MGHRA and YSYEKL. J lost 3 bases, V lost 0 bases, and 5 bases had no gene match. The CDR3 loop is CASSQEGDSFYEQYF. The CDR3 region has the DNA TGCGCCAGCAGCCAAGAAGGGGACAGCTTCTACGAGCAGTACTTC.

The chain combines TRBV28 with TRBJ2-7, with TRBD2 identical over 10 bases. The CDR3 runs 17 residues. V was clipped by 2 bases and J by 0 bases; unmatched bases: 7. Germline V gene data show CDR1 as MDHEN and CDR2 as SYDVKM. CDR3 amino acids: CASSLQLAGRNSYEQYF. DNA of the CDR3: TGTGCCAGCAGTTTACAACTAGCGGGAAGAAACTCCTACGAGCAGTACTTC.

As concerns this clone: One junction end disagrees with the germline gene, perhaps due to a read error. The CDR3 region is CASSLAQGGQETQYF. The CDR3 DNA reads TGTGCTAGCAGCTTAGCGCAGGGGGGACAAGAGACCCAGTACTTC. V gene TRBV7-7 combines with J gene TRBJ2-5; D may be TRBD1 (7 bases). The germline V gene has CDR1 SSHAT and CDR2 FNYEAQ (reference sequence). The CDR3 runs 15 residues.

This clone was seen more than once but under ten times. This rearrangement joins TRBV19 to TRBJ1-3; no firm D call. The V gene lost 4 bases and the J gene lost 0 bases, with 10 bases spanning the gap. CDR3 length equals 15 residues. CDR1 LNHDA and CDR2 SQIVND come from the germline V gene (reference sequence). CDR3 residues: CASSKVRDSGNTIYF. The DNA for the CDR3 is TGTGCCAGTAGTAAGGTCCGGGACTCTGGAAACACCATATATTTT.

For the CDR3, the DNA is TGTGCCAGCGAACGAGCTCGGGGACAGGGAACTGGTGGCTACACCTTC. Translating gives CASERARGQGTGGYTF. The V call is TRBV5-6, the J call TRBJ1-2, with 9 bases fitting TRBD1. From germline, CDR1 is SGHDT and CDR2 YYEEEE. V lost 7 bases to trimming and J lost 7 bases; unmatched junction nucleotides: 17. There are 16 residues in the CDR3.

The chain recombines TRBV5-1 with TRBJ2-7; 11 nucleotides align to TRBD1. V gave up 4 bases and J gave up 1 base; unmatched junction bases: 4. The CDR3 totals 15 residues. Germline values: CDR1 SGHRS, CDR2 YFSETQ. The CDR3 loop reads CASSGGTGGSYEQYF. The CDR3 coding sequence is TGCGCCAGCAGCGGAGGGACAGGGGGTTCCTACGAGCAGTACTTC.

In nucleotides, the CDR3 is TGTGCCAGCAGCTCGGGACAGGGGGTCTGGGGCTACACCTTC. Encoded protein: CASSSGQGVWGYTF. This chain joins TRBV7-2 and TRBJ1-2; TRBD1 matches at 11 bases. The CDR3 has 14 residues. Losses at the gene ends were 4 bases for V and 8 bases for J; bases not matched to a gene: 6. CDR1 SGHTA and CDR2 FQGNSA come from the germline V gene.

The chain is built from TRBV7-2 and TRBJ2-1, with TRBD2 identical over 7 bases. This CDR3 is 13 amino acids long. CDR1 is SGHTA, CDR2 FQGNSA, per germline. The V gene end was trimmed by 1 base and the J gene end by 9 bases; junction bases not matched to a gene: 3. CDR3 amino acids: CASSLVGGSEQFF. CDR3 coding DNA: TGTGCCAGCAGCTTAGTGGGCGGGAGTGAGCAGTTCTTC.

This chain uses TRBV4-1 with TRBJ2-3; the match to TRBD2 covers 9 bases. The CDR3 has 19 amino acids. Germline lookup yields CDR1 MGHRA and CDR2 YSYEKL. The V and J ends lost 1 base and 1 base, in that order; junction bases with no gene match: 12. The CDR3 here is CASSQVTASGTIGTDTQYF. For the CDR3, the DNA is TGCGCCAGCAGCCAAGTTACGGCTAGCGGGACCATTGGCACAGATACGCAGTATTTT.

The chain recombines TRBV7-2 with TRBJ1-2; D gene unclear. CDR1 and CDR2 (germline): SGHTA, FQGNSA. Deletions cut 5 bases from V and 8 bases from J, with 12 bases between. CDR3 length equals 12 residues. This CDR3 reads CASSGRTGGYTF. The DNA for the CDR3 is TGTGCCAGCAGCGGCCGGACGGGAGGCTACACCTTC.

The CDR3 nucleotides read TGTGCCAGCAGCGTAGCTCCCGGGAGCGGGTTAAGCTCCTACAATGAGCAGTTCTTC. Amino acid sequence: CASSVAPGSGLSSYNEQFF. The V gene is TRBV9, the J gene TRBJ2-1; the D gene is possibly TRBD2 (6 bases). The CDR3 runs to 19 residues. Trimming shortened V by 0 bases and J by 0 bases, and 19 bases separated the two germline ends. Germline CDR1 SGDLS, CDR2 YYNGEE.

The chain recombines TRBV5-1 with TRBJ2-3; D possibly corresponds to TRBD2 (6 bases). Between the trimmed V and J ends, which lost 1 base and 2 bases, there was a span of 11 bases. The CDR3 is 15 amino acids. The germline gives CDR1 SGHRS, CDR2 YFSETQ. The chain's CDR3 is CASSLLGTHTDTQYF. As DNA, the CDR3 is TGCGCCAGCAGCTTGTTGGGGACTCACACAGATACGCAGTATTTT.

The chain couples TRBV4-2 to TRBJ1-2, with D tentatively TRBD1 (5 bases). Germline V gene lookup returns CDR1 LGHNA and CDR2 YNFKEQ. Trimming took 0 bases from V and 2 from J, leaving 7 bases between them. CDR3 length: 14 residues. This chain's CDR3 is CASSQDRGNYGYTF. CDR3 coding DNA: TGTGCCAGCAGCCAAGATAGGGGAAACTATGGCTACACCTTC.

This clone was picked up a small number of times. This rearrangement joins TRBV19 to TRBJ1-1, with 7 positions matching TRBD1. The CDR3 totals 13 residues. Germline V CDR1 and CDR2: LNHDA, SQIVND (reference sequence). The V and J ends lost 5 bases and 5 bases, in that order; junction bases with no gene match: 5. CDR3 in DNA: TGTGCCAGTAGTGACGGACAGGCAACTGAAGCTTTCTTT. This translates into CASSDGQATEAFF.

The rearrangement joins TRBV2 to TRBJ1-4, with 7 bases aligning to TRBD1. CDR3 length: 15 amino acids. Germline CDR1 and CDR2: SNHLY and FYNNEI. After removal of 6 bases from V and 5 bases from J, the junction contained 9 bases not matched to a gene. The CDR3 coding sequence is TGTGCCAGCAGACCGGGACAGTCAATAAATGAAAAACTGTTTTTT. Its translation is CASRPGQSINEKLFF. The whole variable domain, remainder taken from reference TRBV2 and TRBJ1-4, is EPEVTQTPSHQVTQMGQEVILRCVPISNHLYFYWYRQILGQKVEFLVSFYNNEISEKSEIFDDQFSVERPDGSNFTLKIRSTKLEDSAMYFCASRPGQSINEKLFFGSGTQLSVL.

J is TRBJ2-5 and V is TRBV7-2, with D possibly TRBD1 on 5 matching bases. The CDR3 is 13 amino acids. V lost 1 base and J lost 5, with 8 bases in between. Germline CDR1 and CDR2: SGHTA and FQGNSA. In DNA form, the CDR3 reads TGTGCCAGCAGCTTAGACAGGATGGAGACCCAGTACTTC. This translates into CASSLDRMETQYF.

The CDR3 region is CASSWTANQPQHF. The CDR3 DNA sequence: TGTGCCAGTTCTTGGACAGCCAATCAGCCCCAGCATTTT. J is TRBJ1-5 and V is TRBV19, with D possibly TRBD1 on 6 matching bases. The CDR3 length is 13 residues. Trimming took off 8 bases at V and 3 bases at J, with 11 bases between the two ends. CDR1 and CDR2 (germline): LNHDA, SQIVND (reference sequence). The variable domain in full, completed from reference TRBV19 and TRBJ1-5, reads DGGITQSPKYLFRKEGQNVTLSCEQNLNHDAMYWYRQDPGQGLRLIYYSQIVNDFQKGDIAEGYSVSREKKESFPLTVTSAQKNPTAFYLCASSWTANQPQHFGDGTRLSIL.

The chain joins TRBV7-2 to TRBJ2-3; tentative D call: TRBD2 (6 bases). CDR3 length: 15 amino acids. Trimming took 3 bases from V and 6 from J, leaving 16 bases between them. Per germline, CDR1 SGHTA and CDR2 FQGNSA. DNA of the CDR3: TGTGCCAGCAGCTTCTCGGGACTCCCCGTGGATACGCAGTATTTT. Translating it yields CASSFSGLPVDTQYF.

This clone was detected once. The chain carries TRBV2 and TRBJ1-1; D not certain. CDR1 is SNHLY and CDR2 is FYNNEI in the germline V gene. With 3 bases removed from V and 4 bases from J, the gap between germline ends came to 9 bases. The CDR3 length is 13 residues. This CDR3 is CASSEVASTEAFF. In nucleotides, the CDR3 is TGTGCCAGCAGTGAGGTAGCCTCCACTGAAGCTTTCTTT.

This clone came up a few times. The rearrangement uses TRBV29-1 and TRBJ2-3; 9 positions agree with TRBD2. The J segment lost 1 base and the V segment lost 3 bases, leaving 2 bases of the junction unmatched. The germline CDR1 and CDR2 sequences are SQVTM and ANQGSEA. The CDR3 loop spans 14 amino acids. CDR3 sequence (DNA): TGCAGCGTTGAGTCTAGCGGGGGCACAGATACGCAGTATTTT. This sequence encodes CSVESSGGTDTQYF.

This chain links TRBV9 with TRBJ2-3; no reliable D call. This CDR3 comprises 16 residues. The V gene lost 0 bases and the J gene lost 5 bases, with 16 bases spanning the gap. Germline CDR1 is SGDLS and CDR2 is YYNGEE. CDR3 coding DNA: TGTGCCAGCAGCGTAGAAGCGACGAGAGGTAGAGATACGCAGTATTTT. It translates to CASSVEATRGRDTQYF.

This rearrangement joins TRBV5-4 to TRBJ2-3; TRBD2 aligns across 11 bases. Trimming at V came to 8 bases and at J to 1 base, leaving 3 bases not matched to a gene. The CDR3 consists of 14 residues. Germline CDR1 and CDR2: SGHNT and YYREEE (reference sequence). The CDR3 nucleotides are TGTGCCAGTTCACTAGCGGGGGGCACAGATACGCAGTATTTT. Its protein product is CASSLAGGTDTQYF.

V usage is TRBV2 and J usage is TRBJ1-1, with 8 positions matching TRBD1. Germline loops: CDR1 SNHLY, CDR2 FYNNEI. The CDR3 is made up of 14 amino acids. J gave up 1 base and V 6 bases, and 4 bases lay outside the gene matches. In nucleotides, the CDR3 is TGTGCCAGCAGAACAGGGGGGACGAACACTGAAGCTTTCTTT. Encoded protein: CASRTGGTNTEAFF. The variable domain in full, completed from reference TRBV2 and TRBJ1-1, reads EPEVTQTPSHQVTQMGQEVILRCVPISNHLYFYWYRQILGQKVEFLVSFYNNEISEKSEIFDDQFSVERPDGSNFTLKIRSTKLEDSAMYFCASRTGGTNTEAFFGQGTRLTVV.

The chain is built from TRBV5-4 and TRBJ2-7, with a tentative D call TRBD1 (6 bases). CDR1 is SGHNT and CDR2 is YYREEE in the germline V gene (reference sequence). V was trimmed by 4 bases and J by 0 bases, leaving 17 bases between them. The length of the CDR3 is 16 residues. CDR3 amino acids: CASSLGVDRTSYEQYF. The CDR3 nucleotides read TGTGCCAGCAGCCTAGGAGTCGACAGGACCTCCTACGAGCAGTACTTC.

The chain's CDR3 is CASSPPLLASGELFF. The DNA of the CDR3 is TGTGCCAGCTCACCACCCTTACTAGCTTCTGGGGAGCTGTTTTTT. The rearrangement joins TRBV18 to TRBJ2-2; possibly TRBD2 for D (6 bases). The CDR3 totals 15 residues. V lost 0 bases to trimming and J lost 8 bases, with 13 bases between them. The germline V gene has CDR1 KGHSH and CDR2 LQKENI.

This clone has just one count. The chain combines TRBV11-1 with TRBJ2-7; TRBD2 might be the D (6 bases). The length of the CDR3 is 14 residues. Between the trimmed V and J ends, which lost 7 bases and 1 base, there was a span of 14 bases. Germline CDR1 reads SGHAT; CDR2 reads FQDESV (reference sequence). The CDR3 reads CASKTGLLSYEQYF. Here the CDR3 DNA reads TGTGCCAGCAAAACGGGACTCCTTTCCTACGAGCAGTACTTC.

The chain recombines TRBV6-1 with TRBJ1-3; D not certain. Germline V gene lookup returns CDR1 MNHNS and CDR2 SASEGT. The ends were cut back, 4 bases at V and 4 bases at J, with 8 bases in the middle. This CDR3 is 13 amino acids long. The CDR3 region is CASSATQGNTIYF. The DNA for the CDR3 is TGTGCCAGCAGTGCAACGCAGGGAAACACCATATATTTT.